The following is a TCR beta chain sequence with its context. Its antigen is not known. The data stem from a study of cytomegalovirus exposure and HLA in healthy donors. Background on the study: For the roughly 370 genotyped donors, approximately 83% fell within the Caucasian-associated ancestry cluster. General observations from the study: When a later analysis was performed, an Asian-associated ancestry cluster reportedly had fewer N-insertions than the approximately 600-donor mean.

There are 16 residues in the CDR3. Germline CDR1 and CDR2: MGHRA and YSYEKL. V lost 2 bases, J lost 5 bases, and 17 bases lay in between. The PCR contained 60 Vbeta and 13 Jbeta primers. Authors' processing steps: Later reanalysis found roughly 80 million unique TCR beta chains, around 11 million of them shared. Measured with immunoSEQ multiplex PCR; TCRdb has only the in-frame clones, and not every one. Clone size and the V and J calls come from that table; the DNA yielded D and trimming. Here the sample table reports 30,000 to 40,000 clones. The chain employs TRBV4-1 and TRBJ2-3, with D perhaps TRBD2 (6 bases). The sequence came from a man aged 35-49 years in good health and CMV-seropositive. The material sequenced was PBMCs. Here the CDR3 reads CASSQLLIAEGDTQYF. CDR3 nucleotides: TGCGCCAGCAGCCAATTATTGATAGCGGAGGGAGATACGCAGTATTTT.